This T cell receptor (beta chain) is from a study of T cells in Graves' hyperthyroidism and ophthalmopathy. Study results and limitations: Model output signaled ophthalmopathy a median around 6.9 months ahead of onset. Most thyroid clonotypes with frequency above 0.001 were detected in blood.

TCR beta CDR3 region amplification was performed from RNA transcripts. Initially, a first-round RT-PCR of the TCR CDR3 employed the HTBI primer set. TCRdb called the multiplex PCR reads again in MiXCR, with one record for every CDR3 protein. The data hold approximately 430,000 distinct CDR3 sequences, with approximately 14% observed a single time. Patients aged 18 to 65 with hyperthyroidism were newly diagnosed, with duration under 2 months. This clonotype was detected ten times or more. Its antigen remains unknown. This CDR3 comprises 12 residues. CDR1 is DFQATT and CDR2 is SNEGSKA in the germline V gene (reference sequence). Trimming at V came to 0 bases and at J to 11 bases, leaving 5 bases not matched to a gene.

The chain employs TRBV20-1 and TRBJ2-3; TRBD2 aligns across 7 bases. This receptor was obtained from a woman younger than 30 with Graves' hyperthyroidism. Sample: blood. The chain's CDR3 is CSARDLAGEQYF. DNA of the CDR3: TGCAGTGCTAGAGATCTGGCGGGAGAGCAGTATTTT.